This TCR beta chain was found in a study of blood T cells in healthy people across ages. Study information: Using template switching, researchers captured about one barcoded beta molecule for each two T cells.

The CDR3 extends over 15 amino acids. Germline V gene lookup returns CDR1 MNHEY and CDR2 SVGEGT. Alongside a J-beta primer mix, a sample-barcoded 5' primer served in a second PCR lasting roughly 6 to 12 cycles. TCRdb redid the calling of the 5' RACE reads with MiXCR, one entry per CDR3 protein. The repertoire has 700,000 to 1,000,000 distinct CDR3 sequences, 40% to 50% of them found once; the top ten carry nearly 20%. In terms of origin and age, donors were healthy Caucasian individuals from Russia aged about 6 to 95. The J gene is TRBJ2-7, the V gene TRBV6-2 or TRBV6-3; 8 bases fit TRBD2. With the DNA end fitting TRBJ2-5 better, the J assignment may be wrong. This clonotype was obtained from a man aged 55 to 70 in good health. Sequencing was carried out using blood. In DNA form, the CDR3 reads TGTGCCAGCAGTTCTGCGGGGGGACCCCAGGAGACCCAGTACTTC. This translates into CASSSAGGPQETQYF.